This TCR beta chain was retrieved from a study of cytomegalovirus exposure and HLA in healthy donors. As to this clone: The antigen remains undetermined.

Study-wide findings and caveats: The study put 150 to 200 TCR beta chains on its list as cytomegalovirus-associated.

Amplification used 60 Vbeta primers and 13 Jbeta primers. Clones were sequenced by immunoSEQ multiplex PCR, and TCRdb holds only the in-frame ones, with some missing. The top ten hold roughly 5.5% of the sample, which has about 210,000 clones, roughly 82% seen once. Unmatched junction bases numbered 5, after V lost 4 bases and J lost 4 bases. The V gene's germline CDR1 is SGHNT and CDR2 YYREEE (reference sequence). The CDR3 is made up of 15 amino acids. This chain connects TRBV5-4 to TRBJ2-1; 10 bases are a match to TRBD1. This receptor was identified in a middle-aged man in good health and CMV-seropositive. Material for sequencing was PBMCs. The CDR3 loop is CASSPGTGVYNEQFF. The CDR3, as DNA: TGTGCCAGCAGCCCCGGGACAGGGGTGTACAATGAGCAGTTCTTC.